What follows is one TCR beta chain and its context. No antigen is known for it. Per-nucleotide qualities are absent, and no much larger clonotype sits a single base away. The data are from a study of blood T cells in healthy people across ages (dated by TCRdb to about 2015). Broadly, across the study: In model experiments, roughly one uniquely barcoded TCR beta cDNA molecule per two T cells was captured by template switching. For two donors (one aged 18 to 30 and one aged 80 or older), the study analyzed two additional independent replicas of 1 million unique cDNA reads from the same blood draw. The study measured age-related changes in TCR beta repertoire diversity using deep sequencing normalized with unique cDNA molecular identifiers. To avoid experimental bias, donors of different ages were spread randomly across the sequencing lanes. The donors were split into four age groups: young (average around 16 years), middle-aged (roughly 42), aged (about 56) and long-lived (approximately 89).

The paper's findings and limits, for the study overall: Estimates of total diversity based on one million sequenced T cells were considered lower bounds and underestimates. As age increased, observed TCR beta diversity per million T cells dropped in a roughly linear way, and a significant reduction was already evident by age 40. The percentage of naive T cells measured by flow cytometry correlated strongly with observed TCR beta diversity. Bulk unsorted PBMC profiling prevented conclusive comparison of naive and antigen-experienced compartments. The long-lived group showed more naive CD4+ T cells, fewer expanded clones and increased TCR diversity than the aged group, suggesting age selection. Because the CMV infection status of the donors was unknown, age-related changes in expanded clonotypes may potentially have been confounded.

From the cysteine up to the phenylalanine, the CDR3 has a length of 14 residues. Just the 42-base CDR3 DNA is kept, in frame starting at base 1. The CDR1 and CDR2 encoded by the germline V gene are SGHTA and FQGNSA. Libraries were constructed by 5' RACE. The sample was run on an Illumina HiSeq 2500. A second PCR of about 6 to 11 cycles was performed with a sample-barcoded 5' primer and a J-beta primer mix. A unique molecular identifier was introduced onto each TCR beta cDNA molecule by a template-switch 5' adaptor carrying 12 random nucleotides. Each sample yielded at least 3 million CDR3-containing paired-end reads. The Mint cDNA synthesis kit, primed by a TRBC-specific oligonucleotide, was used to synthesize first-strand cDNA from all RNA. After uracil-DNA glycosylase treatment, a first 18-cycle PCR used universal primers M1SS and BC2_uni_R on all cDNA. The authors processed their data as follows. Normalization of each sample was performed by random selection of 1 million high-quality reads, each carrying a distinct molecular identifier. Reads sharing molecular identifiers were discarded rather than binned into consensus sequences. MiTCR, with a Q25 quality threshold and the strictest error-elimination algorithm, was used for CDR3 identification, clonotype clustering and error correction. A nonparametric unseen species model with Euler transformation was used to estimate lower-bound total TCR beta diversity. TCRdb's own reprocessing of the public reads used fastp at Q25 and MiXCR and kept productive beta chains. Rows are unified per CDR3 protein, each entry keeping the most common DNA and genes. TCRdb, rather than the study authors, made the V and J calls. The sample profile shows almost 800,000 distinct CDR3 sequences; roughly 64% of them were found once. In total, the top ten clones hold 22% of the sample.

The donors were around 39 Caucasian individuals from Russia, aged roughly 6 to 100 years, who were systemically healthy. Each donor gave approximately 9.4 milliliters of peripheral blood, drawn into EDTA-treated Vacutainer tubes. PBMCs were isolated by Ficoll-Paque density-gradient centrifugation, with at least 6.5 million obtained per sample. Trizol reagent was used to extract total RNA from the PBMCs, yielding at least 6 micrograms per sample. For every donor, flow cytometry on a PBMC aliquot measured the percentage of naive CD45RAhigh/CD27high T cells. The receptor was isolated from a man aged 25-45 years in good health. The specimen was blood. Recombination connected TRBV7-2 to TRBJ2-4, with 11 bases in between that match TRBD1. The J call could be wrong; TRBJ2-7 is a better fit for the DNA end. At the DNA level, the sequence is TGTGCCAGCAGGAGAACCGGGACAGGGGGCGAGCAGTACTTC. Its coded protein is CASRRTGTGGEQYF.